Here is one TCR beta chain with its context. Its cognate antigen is unknown. This entry comes from a study of cytomegalovirus exposure and HLA in healthy donors. Primers included in the PCR were 60 Vbeta and 13 Jbeta primers. The data were produced by immunoSEQ multiplex PCR, yet TCRdb's version contains in-frame clones alone and is incomplete. The sample includes around 130,000 clones, 73% of them seen just once. CDR3 length equals 16 residues. V lost 0 bases to trimming and J lost 3 bases; unmatched junction nucleotides: 5. In germline, CDR1 is SGHTA, CDR2 FQGNSA. Study-level findings and limits: Follow-up analysis later connected one missense variant in DCLRE1C with trimming of TCR beta V- and J-genes.

Sequenced sample: PBMCs. This clonotype originated in a woman aged 40 to 55 in good health and CMV-seropositive. The rearrangement joins TRBV7-2 to TRBJ1-3; 7 bases fit TRBD1. CDR3 amino acids: CASSLASGGGGNTIYF. CDR3 nucleotides: TGTGCCAGCAGCTTAGCGTCAGGGGGAGGTGGAAACACCATATATTTT.